This TCR beta chain derives from a study of T cell responses to AZD1222 COVID-19 vaccine. Profiled with immunoSEQ multiplex PCR; TCRdb holds only in-frame clones, not every one. The data hold around 99,000 clones, with about 92% observed a single time. V was trimmed by 0 bases and J by 0 bases, leaving 9 bases between them. Per the germline V gene, CDR1 is MNHNS and CDR2 is SASEGT. This CDR3 is 16 amino acids long. This clonotype was obtained from an adult who received the AZD1222 COVID-19 vaccine. The material sequenced was peripheral blood, taken 28 days after the second AZD1222 dose. The chain links TRBV6-1 to TRBJ2-1, with no clear D. CDR3 sequence reads: CASSEASSRSYNEQFF. The DNA of the CDR3 is TGTGCCAGCAGTGAAGCAAGTTCCCGCTCCTACAATGAGCAGTTCTTC.